Listed below are T cell receptor beta chains from one sample, sequenced in a study of T-cell reconstitution after alpha-beta-depleted transplantation in children. TCRdb reanalysed the PCR reads using MiXCR and keeps one entry per CDR3 protein. The sample records around 700,000 distinct CDR3 sequences, under 15% being singletons. Source: PBMCs, taken before TCRalphabeta/CD19-depleted stem cell transplant. The source of these receptors is a girl aged 2-10 years with congenital amegakaryocytic thrombocytopenia, due to receive a stem cell transplant. The CDR3 runs from the conserved cysteine through the conserved F or W.

j_call v_call cdr3_aa
TRBJ2-1 TRBV28 CASSWARVLGDGSYNEQFF
TRBJ2-2 TRBV5-1 CASSSLAVPTGELFF
TRBJ2-1 TRBV6-1 CASTQAGASNEQFF
TRBJ1-5 TRBV19 CASSRDLRRQPQHF
TRBJ2-7 TRBV7-8 CASSWTGDSYEQYF
TRBJ1-2 TRBV15 CATSRETRGGGYTF
TRBJ2-1 TRBV4-1 CASSQVAGGYNEQFF
TRBJ1-2 TRBV29-1 CSVQGDYGYTF
TRBJ2-7 TRBV7-9 CASYGLYPYEQYF
TRBJ1-1 TRBV5-1 CASSLWAPGQNTEAFF
TRBJ2-7 TRBV28 CASIMTNSYEQYF
TRBJ2-6 TRBV14 CASSPQWGQMYPSGANVLTF
TRBJ2-7 TRBV7-2 CASSLAMVGLAELYF
TRBJ2-2 TRBV28 CASRKTGPGELFF
TRBJ2-3 TRBV25-1 CASSEYWAPNNRDTQYF
TRBJ2-5 TRBV29-1 CSVTVEYVSQYF
TRBJ2-2 TRBV7-2 CASSPYPGELFF
TRBJ1-2 TRBV3-1 CASSPPGLGGYTF
TRBJ2-1 TRBV10-1 CASSDVLGRASGNEQFF
TRBJ2-1 TRBV5-1 CASSLSLSISYNEQFF
TRBJ2-5 TRBV20-1 CSARAILAGGETQYF
TRBJ1-1 TRBV4-1 CASSEPRVRRERAFF
TRBJ2-7 TRBV24-1 CATIPRQPPYEQYF
TRBJ1-4 TRBV6-5 CASSYSSSGREKLFF
TRBJ2-7 TRBV14 CASSYRTSGRETMTASSYEQYF
TRBJ2-3 TRBV7-9 CASSYRQGWEDTQYF
TRBJ2-7 TRBV7-8 CASSIRQGLYEQYF
TRBJ2-5 TRBV7-6 CASSFSSTRGTETQYF
TRBJ2-2 TRBV12-3/TRBV12-4 CASTKGEWGTGELFF
TRBJ1-2 TRBV12-5 CASARGTDYGDTF
TRBJ2-1 TRBV5-1 CASTGDWERSGDEQFF
TRBJ2-1 TRBV6-1 CASSTSYEGEQFF
TRBJ1-1 TRBV7-6 CASSLWGPGTENTEAFF
TRBJ2-4 TRBV5-1 CASSLGIENIQYF
TRBJ2-7 TRBV28 CASSPWRDLKQYF
TRBJ2-7 TRBV29-1 CSVGEYEQYF
TRBJ2-1 TRBV7-6 CASSKGWDEQFF
TRBJ1-2 TRBV5-1 CASSLGSGFYGYTF
TRBJ1-1 TRBV6-1 CASSELYGAEAFF
TRBJ2-7 TRBV20-1 CSAGGAGYEQYF
TRBJ1-1 TRBV20-1 CSASPGGFDTEAFF
TRBJ2-1 TRBV7-9 CASSLTGTSYNEQFF
TRBJ1-2 TRBV29-1 CSVEDEAPNIKGTVSGYTF
TRBJ2-5 TRBV11-2 CASSLVGFQETQYF
TRBJ1-2 TRBV29-1 CSVARPRAYGYTF
TRBJ2-1 TRBV7-7 CASSLILAGYNEQFF
TRBJ2-5 TRBV24-1 CATSDKGQPFQETQYF
TRBJ2-1 TRBV11-2 CASSLDSRGRALEQFF
TRBJ2-1 TRBV20-1 CSARQSSGRQILHNEQFF
TRBJ2-7 TRBV6-1 CASRLDRGQDEQYF
TRBJ2-5 TRBV20-1 CSARVVGQETQYF
TRBJ1-1 TRBV20-1 CSAREIRTQITEAFF
TRBJ2-1 TRBV10-1 CASSESGTSGRIYNEQFF
TRBJ2-7 TRBV27 CASSFSEGLEQYF